This T cell receptor (beta chain) was captured by sequencing in a study of control samples from healthy donors and cancer patients. The V gene lost 3 bases and the J gene lost 6 bases, with 19 bases spanning the gap. This CDR3 spans 16 amino acids. CDR1 is SGHDT, CDR2 YYEEEE, per germline. Clones were read by immunoSEQ multiplex PCR, and TCRdb kept only the in-frame ones, dropping some. Among approximately 63,000 clones, 75% to 85% were seen once, and the ten largest hold roughly 5.5%. The sequenced material came from blood. This TCR derives from a man aged 40-55 years in good health. The chain carries TRBV5-6 and TRBJ2-1; maybe TRBD1 (5 bases). The CDR3 DNA reads TGTGCCAGCAGCTACGAAGGGAATCAGGGTCTCAATGAGCAGTTCTTC. Encoded protein: CASSYEGNQGLNEQFF.